This TCR beta chain was documented in a study of cytotoxic CD8 clonotypes in ibrutinib-treated CLL (dated by TCRdb to the early 2020s). General notes on the study: In this cohort, 15 patients were treatment-naive and roughly ten were relapsed/refractory, while some 17 had unmutated IGHV. Responses were partial in some 24 patients and complete in 2; after median around 72 months follow-up, around 15 stayed in remission and about 12 progressed. Response samples were taken after a median of around 13 months on treatment, ranging from roughly 6 to 36 months. Samples averaged approximately 260,000 productive templates and approximately 100,000 productive rearrangements. Longitudinal samples were available for 26 of the 86 trial participants. Cryopreserved peripheral blood mononuclear cells were collected at three points: before therapy, at response, and at either sustained remission or disease progression. Every remission and progressive disease sample was obtained while ibrutinib was still being received by the patients.

The germline ends are 13 bases apart after V is trimmed by 1 base and J by 4 bases. The CDR3 goes from the cysteine to the phenylalanine over 15 residues. Left in the record is the CDR3 DNA by itself, 45 bases read in frame from the first base. As encoded in the germline V gene, CDR1 is SNHLY while CDR2 is FYNNEI. General study outcomes and caveats: Sampling times were not matched between sustained-remission and progressing patients, and lymph node repertoires were not studied. Clonality increased at ibrutinib response, stayed stable in sustained remission, and fell back toward baseline at progression. Public clonotypes were rare and either shrank or stayed stable during treatment, and the rise in clonality at ibrutinib response reflected expansion of private clonotypes. Baseline clonality exceeded that of age-matched healthy donors and correlated strongly with circulating CD8+ T-cell counts.

Worth noting for this clone: Its antigen is not yet known. No qualities accompany the bases; no much larger clone lies one base away.

The time point label, read with the paper, signifies: approximately 2 years on ibrutinib. For TCR beta library preparation, approximately 2.2 micrograms of genomic DNA were isolated from cryopreserved PBMCs. High-throughput TCR beta sequencing was performed on longitudinal blood samples from CLL patients receiving ibrutinib monotherapy. The patients took part in an open-label, single-center phase 2 trial of ibrutinib monotherapy. A MiSeq instrument was used for deep resolution sequencing, which targeted depths ranging from 1 in 1 million up to 1 in 200,000 T cells, with coverage averaging 10x for each clonotype. The immunoSEQ hsTCRB Kit was used to generate TCR beta libraries. The original pipeline was this. Data were analyzed with ImmunoSEQ Data Assistant and ImmunoSEQ Analyzer, with V, D and J genes assigned per IMGT definitions. Clonality was computed as one minus normalized Shannon entropy of productive rearrangement frequencies, ranging from 0 to 1. Only overrepresented clonotypes making up at least 0.05% of the repertoire of each patient were included in the public clonotype analysis. Repertoires from some twelve age-matched healthy donors in immuneACCESS were used as clonality controls. TCRdb re-hosts the immuneACCESS table, in-frame sequences only. Its copies lack some clones; in the studies checked, an unresolved V gene accounts for under half of them, and the cause for the rest is not known. D and trimming were read from the DNA, whereas the V and J calls and clone size are those reported in that table. In this sample the table shows over 150,000 clones, approximately 68% of which occur a single time. The ten biggest clones cover roughly 12% of the sample.

The sequence links TRBV2 to TRBJ1-1; the D gene is possibly TRBD1, with 5 bases matching. The sample was PBMCs, taken after 24 months of ibrutinib treatment. The TCR originated in a human donor with chronic lymphocytic leukemia. In nucleotide form, the sequence is TGTGCCAGCAGTGAAGAAAGGGGAGGGAGCACTGAAGCTTTCTTT. Its protein is CASSEERGGSTEAFF.